This T cell receptor beta chain is from a study of PD-L1 blockade in urothelial cancer. About the research overall: Men with urothelial cancer arising in the bladder made up about 90% of the roughly 30 patients. Samples came from 3 weeks, at the second dose, and 6 weeks into treatment.

Data came from immunoSEQ multiplex PCR; TCRdb stores just in-frame clones and leaves some out. This sample carries about 50,000 clones, roughly 77% of them seen once, and the ten largest clones take around 3.6%. The CDR3 sequence is 15 residues long. Germline V gives CDR1 MNHNY, CDR2 SVGAGI (reference sequence). V lost 2 bases to trimming and J lost 5 bases, with 15 bases between them. Whole-study results and caveats: Below-median pretreatment blood TCR clonality predicted better survival.

Comments on this clone: What it recognizes is unknown.

This sequence joins TRBV6-6 and TRBJ1-2; maybe TRBD1 (5 bases). The TCR sequence derives from a man aged 70-80 years with urothelial cancer. The sample here was PBMCs, taken around atezolizumab (anti-PD-L1) treatment. Here the CDR3 reads CASSYGPLGQYGYTF. The CDR3 nucleotides are TGTGCCAGCAGTTACGGCCCCCTCGGACAATATGGCTACACCTTC.